Following are 29 T cell receptor beta chains from one sample sequenced in a study of cytomegalovirus exposure and HLA in healthy donors. With 60 Vbeta and 13 Jbeta primers, the PCR was carried out. Measured with immunoSEQ multiplex PCR; TCRdb has only the in-frame clones, and not every one. The table includes 100,000 to 150,000 clones, about four fifths detected once. Source material: PBMCs. These receptors originate from a woman aged 55-69 years in good health and CMV-seropositive.

The chain is built from TRBV7-9 and TRBJ2-3; 8 positions agree with TRBD2. Germline V CDR1 and CDR2: SEHNR, FQNEAQ (reference sequence). The CDR3 spans 15 residues. V was clipped by 5 bases and J by 0 bases; unmatched bases: 4. The CDR3 sequence: CASSSGGHSTDTQYF. The CDR3 DNA is TGTGCCAGCAGCAGCGGGGGACACAGCACAGATACGCAGTATTTT.

The chain is built from TRBV4-3 and TRBJ2-1, with 11 bases fitting TRBD2. Germline assignment: CDR1 LGHNA and CDR2 YSLEER. V lost 1 base to trimming and J lost 9 bases; unmatched junction nucleotides: 11. CDR3 length: 17 residues. The CDR3 spells CASSQARIAGGQSEQFF. For the CDR3, the DNA is TGCGCCAGCAGCCAAGCGCGTATAGCGGGGGGGCAAAGTGAGCAGTTCTTC.

The chain recombines TRBV30 with TRBJ1-4; no clear D. V gave up 1 base and J gave up 5 bases, with 14 bases separating them. In germline, CDR1 is GTSNPN, CDR2 SVGIG (reference sequence). This CDR3 comprises 15 residues. CDR3 residues: CAWSGNRGPNEKLFF. CDR3 bases: TGTGCCTGGAGTGGGAACAGAGGGCCAAATGAAAAACTGTTTTTT.

The chain is built from TRBV5-1 and TRBJ1-1, with D tentatively TRBD1 (6 bases). The ends were cut back, 4 bases at V and 1 base at J, with 11 bases in the middle. This CDR3 comprises 14 residues. Germline V CDR1 and CDR2: SGHRS, YFSETQ. The DNA of the CDR3 is TGCGCCAGCAGCCAACGGACAGAGAACACTGAAGCTTTCTTT. This gives the protein CASSQRTENTEAFF.

The chain has TRBV5-1 and TRBJ2-7; D may be TRBD1 (6 bases). Germline lookup yields CDR1 SGHRS and CDR2 YFSETQ. This CDR3 contains 14 residues. The V gene lost 5 bases and the J gene lost 6 bases, with 18 bases spanning the gap. CDR3 nucleotides: TGCGCCAGCAGAGCCGGGACAAATGCGGGCGAGCAGTACTTC. It is translated as CASRAGTNAGEQYF. Filled out from reference TRBV5-1 and TRBJ2-7, the complete variable domain reads KAGVTQTPRYLIKTRGQQVTLSCSPISGHRSVSWYQQTPGQGLQFLFEYFSETQRNKGNFPGRFSGRQFSNSRSEMNVSTLELGDSALYLCASRAGTNAGEQYFGPGTRLTVT.

This chain connects TRBV5-4 to TRBJ1-2, with TRBD1 identical over 8 bases. Germline CDR1 reads SGHNT; CDR2 reads YYREEE (reference sequence). This CDR3 comprises 15 residues. V shed 4 bases and J 5 bases; nucleotides not matched to a gene: 10. The CDR3 reads CASSPSSGGGYGYTF. The CDR3 bases are TGTGCCAGCAGCCCCTCCTCAGGGGGCGGGTATGGCTACACCTTC.

The chain joins TRBV7-9 to TRBJ1-5, with D unclear. V lost 5 bases and J 0 bases, leaving 8 bases between the germline ends. Germline V gene sequence: CDR1 SEHNR, CDR2 FQNEAQ (reference sequence). This CDR3 has 14 residues. This CDR3 is CASSPTDSNQPQHF. The DNA for the CDR3 is TGTGCCAGCAGCCCAACAGATAGCAATCAGCCCCAGCATTTT.

The rearrangement joins TRBV5-1 to TRBJ1-2; possibly TRBD1 for D (5 bases). Deletions cut 0 bases from V and 2 bases from J, with 8 bases between. The CDR3 runs to 14 residues. Germline V lookup: CDR1 SGHRS, CDR2 YFSETQ. CDR3 sequence reads: CASSLESGNYGYTF. CDR3 nucleotide sequence: TGCGCCAGCAGCTTGGAGTCAGGGAACTATGGCTACACCTTC.

The V and J genes are TRBV30 and TRBJ2-2, with TRBD1 identical over 8 bases. Per germline, CDR1 GTSNPN and CDR2 SVGIG (reference sequence). The V gene end was trimmed by 3 bases and the J gene end by 6 bases; junction bases not matched to a gene: 3. This CDR3 spans 13 amino acids. The CDR3 loop is CAWSQQGAGELFF. The CDR3 DNA sequence: TGTGCCTGGAGCCAACAGGGGGCCGGGGAGCTGTTTTTT.

This clone was seen a single time. The chain carries TRBV4-3 and TRBJ2-3; 14 nucleotides line up with TRBD2. Trimming at V came to 2 bases and at J to 6 bases, leaving 10 bases not matched to a gene. CDR1 LGHNA and CDR2 YSLEER come from the germline V gene. This CDR3 comprises 18 residues. CDR3 residues: CASSQRGGLAGGPDTQYF. The CDR3 DNA reads as TGCGCCAGCAGCCAAAGAGGAGGACTAGCGGGGGGCCCGGATACGCAGTATTTT.

The chain joins TRBV27 to TRBJ2-7, with 10 bases lining up with TRBD1. This CDR3 comprises 15 residues. Germline values: CDR1 MNHEY, CDR2 SMNVEV (reference sequence). V was pared by 5 bases and J by 4 bases, with 8 bases of the junction left unmatched. The CDR3 reads CASSPRQGASYEQYF. The DNA for the CDR3 is TGTGCCAGCAGTCCCCGACAGGGGGCCTCGTACGAGCAGTACTTC.

The V gene is TRBV28, the J gene TRBJ1-1; 7 bases fit TRBD1. In germline, CDR1 is MDHEN, CDR2 SYDVKM. Trimming cost V 7 bases and J 4 bases; bases outside gene matches: 12. CDR3 size: 15 residues. CDR3 nucleotide sequence: TGTGCCAGCACTTATGACAGGGTAAGCGTCACTGAAGCTTTCTTT. This translates into CASTYDRVSVTEAFF.

The genes are TRBV15 and TRBJ2-7, with 8 bases aligning to TRBD1. The CDR3 covers 14 residues. V lost 5 bases, J lost 5 bases, and 8 bases stayed unmatched. CDR1 LNHNV and CDR2 YYDKDF come from the germline V gene (reference sequence). The CDR3 is CATSDGTGPNEQYF. The CDR3 bases are TGTGCCACCAGCGACGGGACAGGCCCCAACGAGCAGTACTTC.

V gene TRBV7-2 combines with J gene TRBJ1-5, with TRBD1 as a possible D gene (6 bases). Germline V CDR1 and CDR2: SGHTA, FQGNSA. V lost 1 base and J lost 3, with 10 bases in between. The length of the CDR3 is 15 residues. The CDR3 nucleotides are TGTGCCAGCAGCTTAGGAGGACAGACCAATCAGCCCCAGCATTTT. It codes for CASSLGGQTNQPQHF.

J is TRBJ1-5 and V is TRBV7-2; D is unclear. The CDR3 has 15 amino acids. Germline V gene sequence: CDR1 SGHTA, CDR2 FQGNSA. Trimming took off 3 bases at V and 3 bases at J, with 12 bases between the two ends. CDR3 coding DNA: TGTGCCAGCAGCTTCGTCTCAGCGGACAATCAGCCCCAGCATTTT. Translating it yields CASSFVSADNQPQHF.

The V gene is TRBV7-2, the J gene TRBJ2-7; the match to TRBD2 covers 10 bases. This CDR3 is 15 amino acids long. Per the germline V gene, CDR1 is SGHTA and CDR2 is FQGNSA. V lost 8 bases and J lost 4; bases outside the gene matches: 11. In nucleotides, the CDR3 is TGTGCCAGCCAATTCGGAGCGGGGGGGCTGTACGAGCAGTACTTC. Amino acids: CASQFGAGGLYEQYF. Full variable domain (missing parts from reference TRBV7-2 and TRBJ2-7): GAGVSQSPSNKVTEKGKDVELRCDPISGHTALYWYRQSLGQGLEFLIYFQGNSAPDKSGLPSDRFSAERTGGSVSTLTIQRTQQEDSAVYLCASQFGAGGLYEQYFGPGTRLTVT.

V is TRBV7-7 and J is TRBJ2-5; no reliable D call. Trimming took off 2 bases at V and 5 bases at J, with 9 bases between the two ends. Germline V gene lookup returns CDR1 SSHAT and CDR2 FNYEAQ (reference sequence). CDR3 length: 13 residues. DNA of the CDR3: TGTGCCAGCAGCTTAAGGCTGAGGGAGACCCAGTACTTC. It encodes CASSLRLRETQYF.

The genes are TRBV7-6 and TRBJ1-6; D possibly corresponds to TRBD1 (6 bases). V lost 1 base and J lost 5, with 9 bases in between. Germline loops: CDR1 SGHVS, CDR2 FNYEAQ. The CDR3 is 15 amino acids. This chain's CDR3 is CASSLEQGHNSPLHF. CDR3 coding DNA: TGTGCCAGCAGCTTAGAACAGGGTCATAATTCACCCCTCCACTTT. The entire variable domain, with the rest obtained from reference TRBV7-6 and TRBJ1-6, is as follows: GAGVSQSPRYKVTKRGQDVALRCDPISGHVSLYWYRQALGQGPEFLTYFNYEAQQDKSGLPNDRFSAERPEGSISTLTIQRTEQRDSAMYRCASSLEQGHNSPLHFGNGTRLTVT.

This clone showed up just a few times. This chain uses TRBV7-9 with TRBJ2-4; D gene ambiguous. V lost 6 bases and J 3 bases, leaving 12 bases between the germline ends. The CDR3 is 14 residues long. Germline V gene data show CDR1 as SEHNR and CDR2 as FQNEAQ (reference sequence). The CDR3 DNA is TGTGCCAGCAGTCAAGACTCCGACAAAAACATTCAGTACTTC. Translated: CASSQDSDKNIQYF.

The chain recombines TRBV7-9 with TRBJ1-2; TRBD1 is a possible D gene (6 bases). The CDR3 is made up of 15 amino acids. V lost 0 bases and J 5 bases, leaving 13 bases between the germline ends. The germline gives CDR1 SEHNR, CDR2 FQNEAQ (reference sequence). DNA for the CDR3: TGTGCCAGCAGCTTAGCAGGACAGATTAAATATGGCTACACCTTC. Its translation is CASSLAGQIKYGYTF.

As DNA, the CDR3 is TGTGCCAGCAGTGGGGGGGGTAGCGGGAGCCACGAGCAGTACTTC. Protein sequence: CASSGGGSGSHEQYF. The chain couples TRBV2 to TRBJ2-7; 9 bases map to TRBD2. This CDR3 is 15 amino acids long. V shed 4 bases, J shed 5 bases, and the junction held 9 bases outside the gene matches. Germline V CDR1 and CDR2: SNHLY, FYNNEI.

V usage is TRBV29-1 and J usage is TRBJ2-1, with D possibly TRBD2 on 5 matching bases. The ends were cut back, 0 bases at V and 2 bases at J, with 14 bases in the middle. Germline V gene lookup returns CDR1 SQVTM and CDR2 ANQGSEA. The CDR3 consists of 16 residues. CDR3 sequence (DNA): TGCAGCGTTGAAGATCCGTCTCTAGCTGCCTACAATGAGCAGTTCTTC. Protein: CSVEDPSLAAYNEQFF.

The rearrangement joins TRBV2 to TRBJ2-3, with D maybe TRBD2 (6 bases). This CDR3 has 15 amino acids. The V gene lost 8 bases and the J gene lost 4 bases, with 19 bases spanning the gap. Germline-derived CDR1 and CDR2 are SNHLY and FYNNEI. CDR3 amino acids: CASRPGLQRSDTQYF. CDR3 bases: TGTGCCAGCCGTCCGGGACTCCAACGCTCAGATACGCAGTATTTT.

This sequence joins TRBV4-1 and TRBJ2-6; D may be TRBD2 (6 bases). Germline CDR1 and CDR2: MGHRA and YSYEKL. V was shortened by 1 base and J by 1 base, with 14 bases between the two germline ends. CDR3 length equals 18 residues. DNA for the CDR3: TGCGCCAGCAGCCAAGGGGACTTATTAAATTCTGGGGCCAACGTCCTGACTTTC. Its translation: CASSQGDLLNSGANVLTF.

The chain has TRBV5-1 and TRBJ2-7; 7 bases fit TRBD2. The CDR3 covers 14 residues. Germline V lookup: CDR1 SGHRS, CDR2 YFSETQ. V shed 2 bases, J shed 1 base, and the junction held 3 bases outside the gene matches. CDR3 region: CASSFRDYSYEQYF. The CDR3 DNA follows: TGCGCCAGCAGCTTCCGGGACTATTCCTACGAGCAGTACTTC.

The chain couples TRBV11-2 to TRBJ2-1, with 9 bases fitting TRBD2. CDR1 is SGHAT, CDR2 FQNNGV, per germline. J was trimmed by 10 bases and V by 2 bases; bases with no gene match: 12. CDR3 length: 16 residues. The DNA of the CDR3 is TGTGCCAGCAGCTTATTGAGGGCGGGGGGGCTCAGAGAGCAGTTCTTC. Its protein product is CASSLLRAGGLREQFF.

Concerning this clone: This likely comes from a read error, as the CDR3 has no conserved phenylalanine or tryptophan at its end. The rearrangement links TRBV6-5 to TRBJ2-2; D not resolved. Germline values: CDR1 MNHEY, CDR2 SVGAGI. CDR3 length: 13 amino acids. V lost 2 bases and J lost 4, with 5 bases in between. The CDR3 sequence is CASSYVLTGELFL. CDR3 coding DNA: TGTGCCAGCAGTTACGTCCTCACCGGGGAGCTGTTTCTT.

V is TRBV5-5 and J is TRBJ1-5; D remains ambiguous. V gave up 0 bases and J gave up 1 base, with 8 bases separating them. CDR1 is SGHKS and CDR2 is YYEKEE in the germline V gene (reference sequence). This CDR3 region has 15 residues. As DNA, the CDR3 is TGTGCCAGCAGCTTGGTATCCGGGAGCAATCAGCCCCAGCATTTT. It codes for CASSLVSGSNQPQHF.

This clone was seen only a few times. V is TRBV20-1 and J is TRBJ1-2, with unresolved D. The CDR3 loop spans 10 amino acids. The V gene's germline CDR1 is DFQATT and CDR2 SNEGSKA (reference sequence). Trimming removed 5 bases at V and 6 bases at J, with 7 bases between. The DNA of the CDR3 is TGCAGTGCTCCCGCGAATGGCTACACCTTC. It yields the protein CSAPANGYTF.